A selection of T cell receptor beta chains follows, all from one sample in a study of CD8 T cells in Susac syndrome. One entry per CDR3 protein, called by TCRdb with MiXCR from the immunoSEQ multiplex PCR reads. The sample lists about 400,000 distinct CDR3 sequences; approximately 85% were seen once. Sequencing was performed on CD8+ T cells from PBMCs. These receptors originate from a human donor with multiple sclerosis. CDR3s include the opening cysteine and the closing phenylalanine or tryptophan. The order of the fields is CDR3 DNA, CDR3 protein, V gene, D gene, clone size, J gene. A D gene is named only where the DNA matches it firmly. Only some rows state a clone size, as once, few, many or a class for expanded clones.

cdr3_nt: TGTGCCGGAGACGGGCGGGGGTACAATGAGCAGTTCTTC
cdr3_aa: CAGDGRGYNEQFF
v_call: TRBV7-9
d_call: TRBD2
clone_size: .
j_call: TRBJ2-1

cdr3_nt: TGTGCCAGCAGTTTATATAGGGGGCTAAACACTGAAGCTTTCTTT
cdr3_aa: CASSLYRGLNTEAFF
v_call: TRBV27
d_call: TRBD1
clone_size: .
j_call: TRBJ1-1

cdr3_nt: TGTGCCAGTAGTCCCTCAGGGGGTGTCCTTGAGACCCAGTACTTC
cdr3_aa: CASSPSGGVLETQYF
v_call: TRBV19
d_call: TRBD1
clone_size: .
j_call: TRBJ2-5

cdr3_nt: TGTGCCAGCAGCTTAGGCAACATGGACTACGAGCAGTACTTC
cdr3_aa: CASSLGNMDYEQYF
v_call: TRBV7-6
d_call: .
clone_size: .
j_call: TRBJ2-7

cdr3_nt: TGCGCCAGCATCCATCAGGGTTTCAATGAGCAGTTCTTC
cdr3_aa: CASIHQGFNEQFF
v_call: TRBV23-1
d_call: .
clone_size: .
j_call: TRBJ2-1

cdr3_nt: TGTGCCAGCAGCCCGACGATGGGGGGCTCAGATACGCAGTATTTT
cdr3_aa: CASSPTMGGSDTQYF
v_call: TRBV5-6
d_call: .
clone_size: .
j_call: TRBJ2-3

cdr3_nt: TGTGCCAGCAGTTTAGGTTCGGGGGTCGAGCAGTACTTC
cdr3_aa: CASSLGSGVEQYF
v_call: TRBV27
d_call: .
clone_size: few
j_call: TRBJ2-7

cdr3_nt: TGTGCCAGCAGTGAAGGGGGGAGCACAGATACGCAGTATTTT
cdr3_aa: CASSEGGSTDTQYF
v_call: TRBV2
d_call: .
clone_size: .
j_call: TRBJ2-3

cdr3_nt: TGTGCCAGCAAGGAAGGTTCCTCCGACCTCTACGAGCAGTACTTC
cdr3_aa: CASKEGSSDLYEQYF
v_call: TRBV6-1
d_call: .
clone_size: .
j_call: TRBJ2-7

cdr3_nt: TGCAGCGTTGAAGACCCGTCTTGGGGTACTGAAGCTTTCTTT
cdr3_aa: CSVEDPSWGTEAFF
v_call: TRBV29-1
d_call: .
clone_size: .
j_call: TRBJ1-1

cdr3_nt: TGTGCCAGCAGCGGCTTCCGGGACACATCACAAGAGACCCAGTACTTC
cdr3_aa: CASSGFRDTSQETQYF
v_call: TRBV5-4
d_call: .
clone_size: .
j_call: TRBJ2-5

cdr3_nt: TGCAGCGTTGACCCAGGGGGCCCCCCGATTAACACTGAAGCTTTCTTT
cdr3_aa: CSVDPGGPPINTEAFF
v_call: TRBV29-1
d_call: TRBD1
clone_size: .
j_call: TRBJ1-1

cdr3_nt: TGCGCCAGCAGCCAAGTTTCTCCATACGGCGGGGGGACAGATACGCAGTATTTT
cdr3_aa: CASSQVSPYGGGTDTQYF
v_call: TRBV4-1
d_call: TRBD2
clone_size: .
j_call: TRBJ2-3

cdr3_nt: TGCAGTGCTGTTAGCGGGAGTGATTCCTACAATGAGCAGTTCTTC
cdr3_aa: CSAVSGSDSYNEQFF
v_call: TRBV20-1
d_call: TRBD2
clone_size: .
j_call: TRBJ2-1

cdr3_nt: TGTGCCACCAGTCCCGGGACAGAAAGCTCCTACGAGCAGTACTTC
cdr3_aa: CATSPGTESSYEQYF
v_call: TRBV15
d_call: TRBD1
clone_size: .
j_call: TRBJ2-7

cdr3_nt: TGTGCCAGCAGTTTACTGCGCGAGACCCAGTACTTC
cdr3_aa: CASSLLRETQYF
v_call: TRBV12-3/TRBV12-4
d_call: .
clone_size: .
j_call: TRBJ2-5

cdr3_nt: TGTGCCAGCAGCGGGACAGAGGTTCCCTACGAGCAGTACTTC
cdr3_aa: CASSGTEVPYEQYF
v_call: TRBV7-9
d_call: TRBD1
clone_size: .
j_call: TRBJ2-7

cdr3_nt: TGTGCCAGTAGGAGACAGGGTGAAAATGGCTACACCTTC
cdr3_aa: CASRRQGENGYTF
v_call: TRBV6-1
d_call: TRBD1
clone_size: few
j_call: TRBJ1-2

cdr3_nt: TGTGCCAGCAGCTTTCGGGAGAGAGGTCTCTACGAGCAGTACTTC
cdr3_aa: CASSFRERGLYEQYF
v_call: TRBV5-8
d_call: .
clone_size: few
j_call: TRBJ2-7

cdr3_nt: TGTGCCAGCAGTTACTTCGGACAGATCAATGAAAAACTGTTTTTT
cdr3_aa: CASSYFGQINEKLFF
v_call: TRBV6-5
d_call: .
clone_size: .
j_call: TRBJ1-4

cdr3_nt: TGTGCCAGCAGCCCGGGGGGGCGCTCCTACGAGCAGTACTTC
cdr3_aa: CASSPGGRSYEQYF
v_call: TRBV7-6
d_call: TRBD2
clone_size: .
j_call: TRBJ2-7

cdr3_nt: TGTGCCAGCACCGGGCTAGCGGGGGGCCGGGGGTCTACGCAGTATTTT
cdr3_aa: CASTGLAGGRGSTQYF
v_call: TRBV7-9
d_call: TRBD2
clone_size: .
j_call: TRBJ2-3

cdr3_nt: TGTGCCACCAGCAGGACAGGATCTGCCCAGCATTTT
cdr3_aa: CATSRTGSAQHF
v_call: TRBV15
d_call: .
clone_size: .
j_call: TRBJ1-5

cdr3_nt: TGTGCCAGCAGTGAAGAGAGGCAAGATACGCAGTATTTT
cdr3_aa: CASSEERQDTQYF
v_call: TRBV6-1
d_call: .
clone_size: .
j_call: TRBJ2-3

cdr3_nt: TGTGCCTGGACTTCCGGGGCTGCAGAAGCTTTCTTT
cdr3_aa: CAWTSGAAEAFF
v_call: TRBV30
d_call: .
clone_size: .
j_call: TRBJ1-1

cdr3_nt: TGTGCCAGCAGCTCACGTAGCGGGGCAACCGCAGTCGAGCAGTACTTC
cdr3_aa: CASSSRSGATAVEQYF
v_call: TRBV7-9
d_call: TRBD2
clone_size: .
j_call: TRBJ2-7

cdr3_nt: TGTGCCAGCCTGGACAGGGGAGCAGGTCAGCCCCAGCATTTT
cdr3_aa: CASLDRGAGQPQHF
v_call: TRBV19
d_call: TRBD1
clone_size: .
j_call: TRBJ1-5

cdr3_nt: TGCAGTGCTAGGCAGACAGGGGAGAACACTGAAGCTTTCTTT
cdr3_aa: CSARQTGENTEAFF
v_call: TRBV20-1
d_call: TRBD1
clone_size: .
j_call: TRBJ1-1

cdr3_nt: TGCGCCAGCAGCAACCGGGACGGCTACGAGCAGTACTTC
cdr3_aa: CASSNRDGYEQYF
v_call: TRBV4-1
d_call: .
clone_size: .
j_call: TRBJ2-7

cdr3_nt: TGTGCCAGCAGTTACCCCGGGAGGGACCCTAACACTGAAGCTTTCTTT
cdr3_aa: CASSYPGRDPNTEAFF
v_call: TRBV6-2/TRBV6-3
d_call: .
clone_size: .
j_call: TRBJ1-1

cdr3_nt: TGTGCCAGCAGCCCCTGGGGTGAGATTGAAGCTTTCTTT
cdr3_aa: CASSPWGEIEAFF
v_call: TRBV2
d_call: .
clone_size: .
j_call: TRBJ1-1

cdr3_nt: TGTGCCTGGACTTCCGGGACAGAGATTAACTATGGCTACACCTTC
cdr3_aa: CAWTSGTEINYGYTF
v_call: TRBV30
d_call: TRBD1
clone_size: .
j_call: TRBJ1-2

cdr3_nt: TGTGCCAGCAGCGCAACTACAGGGGCGACCGGGGAGCTGTTTTTT
cdr3_aa: CASSATTGATGELFF
v_call: TRBV5-4
d_call: TRBD1
clone_size: .
j_call: TRBJ2-2

cdr3_nt: TGCGCCAGCAGCCCCGGATATAGAGGGGGAGTTTACAATGAGCAGTTCTTC
cdr3_aa: CASSPGYRGGVYNEQFF
v_call: TRBV5-1
d_call: .
clone_size: .
j_call: TRBJ2-1

cdr3_nt: TGTGCCAGCAGTTTGATGTCCCGGATCCAAGAGACCCAGTACTTC
cdr3_aa: CASSLMSRIQETQYF
v_call: TRBV12-3/TRBV12-4
d_call: .
clone_size: .
j_call: TRBJ2-5

cdr3_nt: TGCGCCAGCAGTGAGTCGTGGGGGACTACCACTTCGGATACGCAGTATTTT
cdr3_aa: CASSESWGTTTSDTQYF
v_call: TRBV10-2
d_call: TRBD2
clone_size: .
j_call: TRBJ2-3

cdr3_nt: TGTGCCAGTAGTACTGCACAGACAACCTACGAGCAGTACTTC
cdr3_aa: CASSTAQTTYEQYF
v_call: TRBV19
d_call: .
clone_size: .
j_call: TRBJ2-7

cdr3_nt: TGCGCCAGCAGCCAAGATGGGGATGGCTACAATGAGCAGTTCTTC
cdr3_aa: CASSQDGDGYNEQFF
v_call: TRBV4-1
d_call: .
clone_size: .
j_call: TRBJ2-1

cdr3_nt: TGTGCCAGCAGGCCGGGGCACCCTGGGGCTGAAGCTTTCTTT
cdr3_aa: CASRPGHPGAEAFF
v_call: TRBV27
d_call: .
clone_size: once
j_call: TRBJ1-1

cdr3_nt: TGTGCCAGCAGCCTGGTCAGGGGGCGGCAAAACGAGCAGTACTTC
cdr3_aa: CASSLVRGRQNEQYF
v_call: TRBV11-1
d_call: TRBD1
clone_size: .
j_call: TRBJ2-7

cdr3_nt: TGTGCCAGCAGTTACCCCGGGACAGGGCACGAGCAGTACTTC
cdr3_aa: CASSYPGTGHEQYF
v_call: TRBV6-6
d_call: TRBD1
clone_size: .
j_call: TRBJ2-7

cdr3_nt: TGCGCCAGCAGCAACGGTGACACTGAAGCTTTCTTT
cdr3_aa: CASSNGDTEAFF
v_call: TRBV4-1
d_call: .
clone_size: .
j_call: TRBJ1-1

cdr3_nt: TGCGCCAGCAGCCCGGTGATGGGGAATGAGCAGTTCTTC
cdr3_aa: CASSPVMGNEQFF
v_call: TRBV5-1
d_call: .
clone_size: .
j_call: TRBJ2-1

cdr3_nt: TGTGCCAGCAGCCAAGATCCGGGTGGAAACACCATATATTTT
cdr3_aa: CASSQDPGGNTIYF
v_call: TRBV4-2
d_call: .
clone_size: once
j_call: TRBJ1-3

cdr3_nt: TGTGCCTGGACTGAAACACCCTCGGGAGGCTACACCTTC
cdr3_aa: CAWTETPSGGYTF
v_call: TRBV30
d_call: .
clone_size: .
j_call: TRBJ1-2

cdr3_nt: TGTGCCATCTGGACGGGGAGTGGGAATCAGCCCCAGCATTTT
cdr3_aa: CAIWTGSGNQPQHF
v_call: TRBV10-3
d_call: .
clone_size: .
j_call: TRBJ1-5

cdr3_nt: TGTGCCAGCAGGATCAATTCGGACCTCTACGAGCAGTACTTC
cdr3_aa: CASRINSDLYEQYF
v_call: TRBV12-3/TRBV12-4
d_call: .
clone_size: .
j_call: TRBJ2-7

cdr3_nt: TGTGCCAGCAAAGTTAGCGGGGGCCTAAAACCAGCCACAGATACGCAGTATTTT
cdr3_aa: CASKVSGGLKPATDTQYF
v_call: TRBV12-3/TRBV12-4
d_call: TRBD2
clone_size: .
j_call: TRBJ2-3

cdr3_nt: TGTGCCAGCAGCGACTGGACAGGGAGCAATGAGCAGTTCTTC
cdr3_aa: CASSDWTGSNEQFF
v_call: TRBV5-4
d_call: TRBD1
clone_size: .
j_call: TRBJ2-1

cdr3_nt: TGCGCCAGCAGCCAGTCGACAGGTTTAGATACGCAGTATTTT
cdr3_aa: CASSQSTGLDTQYF
v_call: TRBV4-1
d_call: .
clone_size: .
j_call: TRBJ2-3

cdr3_nt: TGTGCCAGCAGCTTAGTCGTACTAGCGCTTCAAGAGACCCAGTACTTC
cdr3_aa: CASSLVVLALQETQYF
v_call: TRBV7-9
d_call: TRBD2
clone_size: once
j_call: TRBJ2-5

cdr3_nt: TGTGCCAGCAGCCGCGGGGCCTTGCAGGCCGGGGAGCTGTTTTTT
cdr3_aa: CASSRGALQAGELFF
v_call: TRBV7-9
d_call: .
clone_size: .
j_call: TRBJ2-2

cdr3_nt: TGTGCCAGCAGGGAGACAGAATTGGATGGCTACACCTTC
cdr3_aa: CASRETELDGYTF
v_call: TRBV7-9
d_call: .
clone_size: .
j_call: TRBJ1-2